The 17 T cell receptor beta chains below all came from one sample that was sequenced in a study of CD8 T cells in Susac syndrome. About 0.5 to 1 ug RNA was reverse transcribed with random hexamers. Each CDR3 protein is one row after TCRdb ran MiXCR on the immunoSEQ multiplex PCR reads. This sample carries around 71,000 distinct CDR3 sequences, just over 95% of them seen once, and the ten largest clones take approximately 0.11%. Sequenced input: CD4+ T cells from PBMCs. The receptors come from a human donor with multiple sclerosis.

The chain couples TRBV29-1 to TRBJ2-7, with D maybe TRBD2 (7 bases). The V gene lost 3 bases and the J gene lost 3 bases, with 15 bases spanning the gap. The CDR3 is 14 residues long. Germline V gives CDR1 SQVTM, CDR2 ANQGSEA. CDR3 protein: CSVEGGQGIYEQYF. CDR3 sequence (DNA): TGCAGCGTTGAGGGGGGGCAGGGGATCTACGAGCAGTACTTC.

In this sample, this clonotype turned up once. The chain joins TRBV19 to TRBJ2-7; D is possibly TRBD1 (6 bases). The CDR3 sequence is 14 residues long. CDR1 and CDR2 (germline): LNHDA, SQIVND (reference sequence). Trimming took off 3 bases at V and 3 bases at J, with 12 bases between the two ends. CDR3 sequence reads: CASSILGTSYEQYF. CDR3 bases: TGTGCCAGTAGTATTTTAGGGACAAGCTACGAGCAGTACTTC.

The DNA of the CDR3 is TGCGCCAGCAGTCGCAGCGGGGCGGTATCCTACAATGAGCAGTTCTTC. This translates into CASSRSGAVSYNEQFF. J is TRBJ2-1 and V is TRBV5-1; 7 positions match TRBD2. The length of the CDR3 is 16 residues. J lost 1 base, V lost 5 bases, and 9 bases had no gene match. CDR1 and CDR2 (germline): SGHRS, YFSETQ. Variable domain in full (rest from reference TRBV5-1 and TRBJ2-1): KAGVTQTPRYLIKTRGQQVTLSCSPISGHRSVSWYQQTPGQGLQFLFEYFSETQRNKGNFPGRFSGRQFSNSRSEMNVSTLELGDSALYLCASSRSGAVSYNEQFFGPGTRLTVL.

The CDR3 DNA reads TGTGCCAGCAGCTTATCGCATGGGTCGTCCGGGGAGCTGTTTTTT. This gives the protein CASSLSHGSSGELFF. V is TRBV7-2 and J is TRBJ2-2; D uncertain. Germline lookup yields CDR1 SGHTA and CDR2 FQGNSA. Trimming removed 2 bases at V and 6 bases at J, with 13 bases between. This CDR3 has 15 residues.

The V and J genes are TRBV3-1 and TRBJ2-1; D tentatively reads TRBD1 or TRBD2 (5 bases each). Per the germline V gene, CDR1 is LGHDT and CDR2 is YNNKEL (reference sequence). CDR3 length: 14 amino acids. The ends were cut back, 1 base at V and 9 bases at J, with 13 bases in the middle. In DNA, the CDR3 is TGTGCCAGCAGCCAAGTGGCTTCGAGGGGTGAGCAGTTCTTC. Translating gives CASSQVASRGEQFF.

The chain couples TRBV30 to TRBJ2-5; D possibly uses TRBD1 or TRBD2 (6 bases each). The CDR3 consists of 15 residues. Germline CDR1 is GTSNPN and CDR2 is SVGIG (reference sequence). Trimming removed 0 bases from V and 4 bases from J, with 15 bases in between. CDR3 sequence (DNA): TGTGCCTGGAGTGTAAGACGGGGGCATCGAGAGACCCAGTACTTC. This encodes CAWSVRRGHRETQYF.

CDR3 residues: CASGEAVETGELFF. CDR3 in DNA: TGCGCCAGCGGAGAGGCGGTGGAGACCGGGGAGCTGTTTTTT. V and J are TRBV5-1 and TRBJ2-2; D call uncertain. Germline assignment: CDR1 SGHRS and CDR2 YFSETQ. Between the trimmed V and J ends, which lost 7 bases and 5 bases, there was a span of 15 bases. The CDR3 contains 14 residues.

The rearrangement links TRBV2 to TRBJ1-6; TRBD1 is a possible D gene (6 bases). The CDR3 runs 15 residues. Germline V gene lookup returns CDR1 SNHLY and CDR2 FYNNEI. V was trimmed by 8 bases and J by 7 bases, leaving 18 bases between them. The CDR3 nucleotides read TGTGCCAGCGTAATACAGGGTCTTGAGAATTCACCCCTCCACTTT. It yields the protein CASVIQGLENSPLHF.

This clonotype was recorded only once. The rearrangement links TRBV9 to TRBJ1-3, with a possible D match to TRBD1 (6 bases). The CDR3 has 16 residues. From germline, CDR1 is SGDLS and CDR2 YYNGEE. The germline V and J ends were trimmed by 3 bases and 0 bases, with 13 bases remaining between them. In DNA, the CDR3 is TGTGCCAGCAGCGCCCGGACAGAGTTCTCTGGAAACACCATATATTTT. It encodes CASSARTEFSGNTIYF.

V usage is TRBV5-4 and J usage is TRBJ2-3; 11 bases line up with TRBD2. V trimming: 2 bases; J trimming: 2 bases; junction bases outside the gene matches: 1. The CDR3 contains 15 residues. Germline V gives CDR1 SGHNT, CDR2 YYREEE (reference sequence). The CDR3: CASSFSGGDTDTQYF. The CDR3 DNA is TGTGCCAGCAGCTTTAGCGGGGGGGACACAGATACGCAGTATTTT.

The chain combines TRBV10-3 with TRBJ1-5, with a weak D call TRBD1 (6 bases). V was cut by 10 bases and J by 4 bases, with 11 bases left in between. This CDR3 spans 12 amino acids. The germline V gene has CDR1 ENHRY and CDR2 SYGVKD. The CDR3 nucleotides read TGTGCCACCGGGGGGGCGAATCAGCCCCAGCATTTT. Its protein is CATGGANQPQHF.

The chain has TRBV4-1 and TRBJ2-6; weak D call: TRBD2 (5 bases). Germline CDR1 MGHRA, CDR2 YSYEKL. The germline V and J ends were trimmed by 0 bases and 2 bases, with 14 bases remaining between them. CDR3 length: 18 residues. The CDR3 DNA reads as TGCGCCAGCAGCCAAGATCGAGGAGGTCTCCCTGGGGCCAACGTCCTGACTTTC. Translation gives CASSQDRGGLPGANVLTF.

The chain is built from TRBV20-1 and TRBJ2-1, with D possibly being TRBD1 or TRBD2 (5 bases each). Germline lookup yields CDR1 DFQATT and CDR2 SNEGSKA (reference sequence). This CDR3 comprises 16 residues. Trimming took off 3 bases at V and 6 bases at J, with 21 bases between the two ends. CDR3 in DNA: TGCAGTGCTAGCGCAGGATGGGGGTCGGTAGGCAATGAGCAGTTCTTC. This sequence encodes CSASAGWGSVGNEQFF.

The chain employs TRBV9 and TRBJ2-7; D call uncertain. Trimming stripped 2 bases from V and 5 bases from J, with 14 bases between. Germline CDR1 reads SGDLS; CDR2 reads YYNGEE. The CDR3 runs to 14 residues. DNA for the CDR3: TGTGCCAGCAGCGTTGGCAGCCTGGGCCACGAGCAGTACTTC. This translates into CASSVGSLGHEQYF.

V and J are TRBV9 and TRBJ2-7; 8 nucleotides agree with TRBD1. Germline values: CDR1 SGDLS, CDR2 YYNGEE. This CDR3 is built from 14 residues. Trimming removed 4 bases from V and 2 bases from J; junction bases left unmatched: 5. The CDR3 spells CASSSSTGAYEQYF. CDR3 DNA: TGTGCCAGCAGCTCATCGACAGGGGCCTACGAGCAGTACTTC.

The J gene is TRBJ1-5, the V gene TRBV12-3 or TRBV12-4; D call uncertain. The CDR3 covers 14 residues. V was cut by 3 bases and J by 4 bases, with 10 bases left in between. The CDR3 loop reads CASSLRKLNQPQHF. Written as DNA, the CDR3 is TGTGCCAGCAGTTTGAGGAAACTGAATCAGCCCCAGCATTTT.

The chain is built from TRBV5-6 and TRBJ1-2; TRBD1 is a possible D gene (5 bases). Germline V lookup: CDR1 SGHDT, CDR2 YYEEEE. This CDR3 has 13 amino acids. The V and J ends lost 1 base and 8 bases respectively, with 12 bases between them. The CDR3 here is CASSLSAGQGYTF. CDR3 coding DNA: TGTGCCAGCAGCTTGTCGGCAGGGCAGGGCTACACCTTC.